The rows below give T cell receptor beta chains drawn from one sample of a study of cytomegalovirus exposure and HLA in healthy donors. The protocol was immunoSEQ multiplex PCR, while the TCRdb copy is restricted to in-frame clones and leaves out a portion. The table shows 150,000 to 250,000 clones, with roughly 88% occurring only once. Sequenced sample: PBMCs. The source of these receptors is a woman aged 30 to 39 in good health and CMV-seropositive. The CDR3 runs from the conserved cysteine through the conserved F or W. A D gene is named only where the DNA matches it firmly. Clone sizes are given selectively: once, few, many, or a class where the clone is expanded.

TGCGCCAGCAGCTTCAGTCGGACAGGAGAAGAGACCCAGTACTTC | CASSFSRTGEETQYF | once | TRBD1 | TRBJ2-5 | TRBV5-1
TGTGCCAGCAGTGAAGCGTCCGCAAAGCTAGCGGATGAGCAGTTCTTC | CASSEASAKLADEQFF | . | TRBD2 | TRBJ2-1 | TRBV2
TGTGCCAGCAGGGAATTCGGGAGTATCAATGAGCAGTTCTTC | CASREFGSINEQFF | . | . | TRBJ2-1 | TRBV7-2
TGTGCCAGCGACCGAAGCGGGAGCACCGATACGCAGTATTTT | CASDRSGSTDTQYF | . | TRBD2 | TRBJ2-3 | TRBV28
TGTGCCAGCACCGAAGACAGGGCTACTGAAGCTTTCTTT | CASTEDRATEAFF | . | TRBD1 | TRBJ1-1 | TRBV6-5
TGTGCCAGCAATTTCAGGGGGCCGGGTGGAAACACCATATATTTT | CASNFRGPGGNTIYF | . | TRBD1 | TRBJ1-3 | TRBV6-1
TGTGCCAGCAGCGGATTGGGTGACAGGAGGAGCTCCTACGAGCAGTACTTC | CASSGLGDRRSSYEQYF | . | . | TRBJ2-7 | TRBV7-8
TGTGCCAGCAGTGATCTGGGACAGGGGTTCTATGGCTACACCTTC | CASSDLGQGFYGYTF | few | TRBD1 | TRBJ1-2 | TRBV6-1
TGCGCCAGCAGCTTGGAAGGGCGGGAATTCGATGAGCAGTTCTTC | CASSLEGREFDEQFF | . | . | TRBJ2-1 | TRBV5-1
TGTGCCAGCAGCTTATCTCGCACAGAGCTAAACACTGAAGCTTTCTTT | CASSLSRTELNTEAFF | . | . | TRBJ1-1 | TRBV11-1
TGTGCCAGCAGCACACAGGGTTACACTGAAGCTTTCTTT | CASSTQGYTEAFF | . | . | TRBJ1-1 | TRBV7-9
TGTGCCAGCAGCCCGACCGGGACTAGCGGGAGTTCCAATGAGCAGTTCTTC | CASSPTGTSGSSNEQFF | . | TRBD2 | TRBJ2-1 | TRBV4-2
TGTGCCAGCAGCTCCGAGCGGGAGATGGAGACCCAGTACTTC | CASSSEREMETQYF | . | TRBD2 | TRBJ2-5 | TRBV5-4
TGTGCCAGTAGTAACCAGGGCGACTTATATGGCTACACCTTC | CASSNQGDLYGYTF | few | . | TRBJ1-2 | TRBV19
TGCAGCGTTGCAGTGGGCGGGACGGGTAGCTACGAGCAGTACTTC | CSVAVGGTGSYEQYF | . | . | TRBJ2-7 | TRBV29-1
TGTGCCAGCAGTTACAATAGGGCAGGGAGCACAGATACGCAGTATTTT | CASSYNRAGSTDTQYF | . | . | TRBJ2-3 | TRBV6-5
TGTGCCAGCGGACTTTTATCGCGGGGCTACACCTTC | CASGLLSRGYTF | once | . | TRBJ1-2 | TRBV2
TGTGCCAGCAGCCCAGTTCTGTTGGCGGGGGTCGCGTCTGGCTACACCTTC | CASSPVLLAGVASGYTF | . | . | TRBJ1-2 | TRBV7-9
TGTGCCAGCAGTAGCGGACAGGGAGTAGGGAATCAGCCCCAGCATTTT | CASSSGQGVGNQPQHF | . | TRBD1 | TRBJ1-5 | TRBV28
TGTGCCAGCAGCTCGACCGAGGGAGATGGCTACACCTTC | CASSSTEGDGYTF | . | . | TRBJ1-2 | TRBV7-3
TGTGCCAGCAGTTCAAATTCGGATCAGCCCCAGCATTTT | CASSSNSDQPQHF | . | . | TRBJ1-5 | TRBV28
TGTGCCAGCAGCCCCTACAGGGGAAGGTCCGGCACTGAAGCTTTCTTT | CASSPYRGRSGTEAFF | . | TRBD1 | TRBJ1-1 | TRBV7-2